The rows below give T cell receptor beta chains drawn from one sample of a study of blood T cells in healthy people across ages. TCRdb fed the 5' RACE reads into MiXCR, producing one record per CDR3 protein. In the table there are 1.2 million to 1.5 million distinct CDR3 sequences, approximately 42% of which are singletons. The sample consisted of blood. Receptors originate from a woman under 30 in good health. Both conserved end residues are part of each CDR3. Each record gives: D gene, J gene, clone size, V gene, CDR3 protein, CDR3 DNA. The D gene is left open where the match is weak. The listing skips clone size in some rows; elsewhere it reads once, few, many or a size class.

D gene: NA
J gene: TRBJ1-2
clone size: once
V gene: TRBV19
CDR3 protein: CASNLQEGHGEGYTF
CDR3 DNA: TGTGCCAGTAATCTACAGGAAGGCCATGGGGAAGGCTACACCTTC

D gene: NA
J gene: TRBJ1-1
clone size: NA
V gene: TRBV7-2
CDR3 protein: CASSLGYASTEAFF
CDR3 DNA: TGTGCCAGCAGCTTAGGGTACGCGTCCACTGAAGCTTTCTTT

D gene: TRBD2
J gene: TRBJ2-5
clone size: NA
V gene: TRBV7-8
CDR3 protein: CASSVVLAGTETQYF
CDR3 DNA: TGTGCCAGCAGCGTGGTCCTAGCGGGCACGGAGACCCAGTACTTC

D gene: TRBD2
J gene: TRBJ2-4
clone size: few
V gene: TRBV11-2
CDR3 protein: CASSLDWEGIQYF
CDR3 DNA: TGTGCCAGCAGCTTAGATTGGGAGGGCATTCAGTACTTC

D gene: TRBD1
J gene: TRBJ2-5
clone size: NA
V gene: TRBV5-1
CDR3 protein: CASSVAGTGWEQYF
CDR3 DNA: TGCGCCAGCAGCGTGGCCGGGACAGGGTGGGAGCAGTACTTC

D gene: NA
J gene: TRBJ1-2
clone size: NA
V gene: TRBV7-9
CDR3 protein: CASSLAQGIGYTF
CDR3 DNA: TGTGCCAGCAGCTTAGCCCAGGGCATTGGCTACACCTTC

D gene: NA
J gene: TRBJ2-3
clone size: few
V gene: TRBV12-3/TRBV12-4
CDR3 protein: CASSNRGQDTQYF
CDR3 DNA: TGTGCCAGCAGCAACCGCGGGCAAGATACGCAGTATTTT

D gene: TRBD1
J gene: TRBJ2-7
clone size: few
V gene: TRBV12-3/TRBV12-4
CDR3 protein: CASRKGQDSSYEQYF
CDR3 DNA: TGTGCCAGCCGCAAGGGACAGGATAGCTCCTACGAGCAGTACTTC

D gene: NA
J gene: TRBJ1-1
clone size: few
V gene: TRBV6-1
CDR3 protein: CASRLEGAENTEAFF
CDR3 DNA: TGTGCCAGCAGACTTGAGGGCGCGGAGAACACTGAAGCTTTCTTT

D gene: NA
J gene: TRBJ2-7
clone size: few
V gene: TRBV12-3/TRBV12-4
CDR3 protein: CASTQTPGGEQYF
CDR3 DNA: TGTGCCAGCACCCAGACCCCTGGGGGGGAGCAGTACTTC

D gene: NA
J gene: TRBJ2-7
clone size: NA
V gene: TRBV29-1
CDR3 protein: CSVRPGSGRYEQYF
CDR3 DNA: TGCAGCGTTCGCCCAGGGTCGGGACGTTACGAGCAGTACTTC

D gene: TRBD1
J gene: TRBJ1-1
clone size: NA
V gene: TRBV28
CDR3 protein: CASSLVRGASAEAFF
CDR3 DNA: TGTGCCAGCAGTTTAGTCAGGGGGGCGAGCGCTGAAGCTTTCTTT

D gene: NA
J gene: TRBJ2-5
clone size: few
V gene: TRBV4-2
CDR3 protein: CASSQEMTTQETQYF
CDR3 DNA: TGTGCCAGCAGCCAAGAGATGACTACCCAAGAGACCCAGTACTTC

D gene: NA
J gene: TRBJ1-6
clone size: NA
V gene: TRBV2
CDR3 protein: CASSRTVLKSLLHF
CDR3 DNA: TGTGCCAGCAGTAGGACGGTACTAAAGTCACTCCTCCACTTT

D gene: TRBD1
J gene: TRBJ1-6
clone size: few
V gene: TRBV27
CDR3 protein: CASSLSIQGGSPLHF
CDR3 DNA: TGTGCCAGCAGTTTATCTATCCAGGGGGGATCACCCCTCCACTTT

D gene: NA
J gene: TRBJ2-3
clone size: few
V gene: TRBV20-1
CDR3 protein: CSAMPSDTQYF
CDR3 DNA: TGCAGTGCGATGCCGTCGGATACGCAGTATTTT

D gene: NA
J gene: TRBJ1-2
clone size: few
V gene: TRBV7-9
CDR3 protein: CASSLAYRRSNYGYTF
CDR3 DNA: TGTGCCAGCAGCTTAGCTTACAGACGGAGTAACTATGGCTACACCTTC

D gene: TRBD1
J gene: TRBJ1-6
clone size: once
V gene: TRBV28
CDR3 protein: CASRDQGQYNSPLHF
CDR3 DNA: TGTGCCAGCAGAGACCAGGGACAGTATAATTCACCCCTCCACTTT

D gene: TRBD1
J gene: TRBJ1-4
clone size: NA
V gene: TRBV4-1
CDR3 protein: CASSQLPTGGNEKLFF
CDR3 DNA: TGCGCCAGCAGCCAGTTACCAACAGGGGGGAATGAAAAACTGTTTTTT

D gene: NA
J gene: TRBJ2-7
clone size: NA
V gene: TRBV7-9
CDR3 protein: CASSPRLEEGRGTYNEQYF
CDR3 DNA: TGTGCCAGCAGCCCCCGTCTGGAAGAGGGCAGAGGGACCTACAATGAGCAGTACTTC

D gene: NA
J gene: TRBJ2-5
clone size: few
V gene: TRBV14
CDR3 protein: CASSQDTRSFQETQYF
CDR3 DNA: TGTGCCAGCAGCCAAGACACCAGGAGCTTCCAAGAGACCCAGTACTTC

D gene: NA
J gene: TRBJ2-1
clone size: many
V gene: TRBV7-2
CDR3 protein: CASSVDSYNEQFF
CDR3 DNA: TGTGCCAGCAGCGTAGACTCCTACAATGAGCAGTTCTTC

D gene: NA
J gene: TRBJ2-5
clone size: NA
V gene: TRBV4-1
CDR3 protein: CASSQDSVGETQYF
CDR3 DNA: TGCGCCAGCAGCCAAGATAGCGTGGGGGAGACCCAGTACTTC

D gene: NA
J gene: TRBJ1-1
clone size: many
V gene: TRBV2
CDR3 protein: CASSGGTEAFF
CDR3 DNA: TGTGCCAGCAGTGGCGGCACTGAAGCTTTCTTT

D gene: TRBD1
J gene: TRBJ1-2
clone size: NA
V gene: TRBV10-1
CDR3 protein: CASSESGTGFGYTF
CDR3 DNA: TGCGCCAGCAGTGAGTCGGGGACAGGGTTTGGCTACACCTTC

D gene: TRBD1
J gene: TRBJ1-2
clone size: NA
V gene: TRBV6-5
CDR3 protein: CASRTTPRTGGYTF
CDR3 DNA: TGTGCCAGCAGGACGACCCCGAGGACAGGGGGCTACACCTTC

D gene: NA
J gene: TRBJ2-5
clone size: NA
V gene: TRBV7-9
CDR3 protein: CAGRQGGGVETQYF
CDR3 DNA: TGTGCCGGAAGACAGGGAGGGGGAGTGGAGACCCAGTACTTC

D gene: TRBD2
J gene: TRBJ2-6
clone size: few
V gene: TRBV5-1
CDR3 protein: CASTIGLATSGANVLTF
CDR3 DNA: TGCGCCAGCACCATTGGACTAGCCACTTCTGGGGCCAACGTCCTGACTTTC

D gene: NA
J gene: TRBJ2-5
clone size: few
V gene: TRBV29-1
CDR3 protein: CSAIGLSETQYF
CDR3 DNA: TGCAGCGCAATTGGACTAAGCGAGACCCAGTACTTC

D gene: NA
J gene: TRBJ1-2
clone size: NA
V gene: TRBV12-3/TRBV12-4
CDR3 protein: CASRPVGSGYTF
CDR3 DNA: TGTGCCAGCAGACCTGTCGGGAGTGGCTACACCTTC

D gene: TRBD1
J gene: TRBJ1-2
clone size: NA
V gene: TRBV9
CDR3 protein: CASSLGTGFVYTF
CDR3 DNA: TGTGCCAGCAGCCTCGGGACAGGGTTCGTCTACACCTTC

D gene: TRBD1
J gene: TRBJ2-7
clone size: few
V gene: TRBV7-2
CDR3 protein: CASSRGTGGLLLYF
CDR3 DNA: TGTGCCAGCAGCCGGGGGACAGGGGGGCTTCTTTTGTACTTC

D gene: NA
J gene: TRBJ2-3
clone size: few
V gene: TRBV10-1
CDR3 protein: CASSDSSTSTDTQYF
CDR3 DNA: TGCGCCAGCAGTGATAGCAGTACCAGCACAGATACGCAGTATTTT

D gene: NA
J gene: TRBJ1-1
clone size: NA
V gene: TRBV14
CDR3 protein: CASSPIILNTEAFF
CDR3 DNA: TGTGCCAGCAGCCCTATCATCCTGAACACTGAAGCTTTCTTT

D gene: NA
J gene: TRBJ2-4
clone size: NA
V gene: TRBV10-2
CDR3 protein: CASSGGGAGKNIQYF
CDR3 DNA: TGCGCCAGCAGTGGTGGGGGGGCCGGCAAAAACATTCAGTACTTC

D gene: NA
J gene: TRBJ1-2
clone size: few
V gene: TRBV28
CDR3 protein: CASGPYYGYTF
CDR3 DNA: TGTGCCAGCGGACCCTACTATGGCTACACCTTC

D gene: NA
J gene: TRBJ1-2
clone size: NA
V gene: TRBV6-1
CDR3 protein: CAIRRADYGYTF
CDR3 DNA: TGTGCCATTCGACGGGCCGACTATGGCTACACCTTC

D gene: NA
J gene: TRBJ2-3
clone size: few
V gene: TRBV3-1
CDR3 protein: CASSLGKGGTQYF
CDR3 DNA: TGTGCCAGCAGCCTCGGAAAAGGGGGTACGCAGTATTTT

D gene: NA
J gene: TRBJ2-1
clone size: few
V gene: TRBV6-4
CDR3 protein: CASSDYQAGEQFF
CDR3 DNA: TGTGCCAGCAGTGACTACCAAGCGGGTGAGCAGTTCTTC

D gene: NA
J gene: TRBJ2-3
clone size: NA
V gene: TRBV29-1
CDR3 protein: CSVTSGAPTDPQYF
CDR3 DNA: TGCAGCGTTACGTCGGGGGCCCCCACAGATCCGCAGTATTTT

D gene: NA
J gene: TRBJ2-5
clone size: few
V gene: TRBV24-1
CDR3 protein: CATSESDNEQYF
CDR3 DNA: TGTGCCACCAGTGAGAGCGACAATGAGCAGTACTTC

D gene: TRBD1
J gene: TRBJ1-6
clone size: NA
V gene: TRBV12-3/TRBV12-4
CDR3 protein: CASSTRQGVSPLHF
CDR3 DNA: TGTGCCAGCAGTACCAGACAGGGCGTTTCACCCCTCCACTTT

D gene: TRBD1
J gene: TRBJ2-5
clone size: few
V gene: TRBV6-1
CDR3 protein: CASSDYRGETQYF
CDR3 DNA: TGTGCCAGCAGTGACTACAGGGGAGAGACCCAGTACTTC

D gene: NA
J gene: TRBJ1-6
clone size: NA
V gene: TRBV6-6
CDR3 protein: CASSYSEAYNSPLHF
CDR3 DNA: TGTGCCAGCAGTTACTCGGAGGCTTATAATTCACCCCTCCACTTT

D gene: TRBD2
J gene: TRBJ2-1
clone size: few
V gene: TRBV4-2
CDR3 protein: CASSQDLGIAGASYNEQFF
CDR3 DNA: TGTGCCAGCAGCCAAGATTTGGGGATAGCGGGGGCCTCCTACAATGAGCAGTTCTTC

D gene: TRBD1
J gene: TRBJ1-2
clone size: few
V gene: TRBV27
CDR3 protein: CASSSQTGIYGYTF
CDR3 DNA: TGTGCCAGCAGTTCCCAGACAGGGATCTATGGCTACACCTTC

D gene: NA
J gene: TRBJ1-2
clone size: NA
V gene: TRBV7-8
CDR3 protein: CASSLESRPYGYTF
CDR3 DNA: TGTGCCAGCAGCTTAGAGTCCCGCCCCTATGGCTACACCTTC

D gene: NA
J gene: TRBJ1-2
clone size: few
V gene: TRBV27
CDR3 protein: CASTGGQNYGYTF
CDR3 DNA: TGTGCCAGCACCGGCGGGCAGAACTATGGCTACACCTTC

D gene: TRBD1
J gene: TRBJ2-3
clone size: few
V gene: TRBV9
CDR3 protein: CASTLDRAITDTQYF
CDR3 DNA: TGTGCCAGCACTCTAGACAGGGCCATCACAGATACGCAGTATTTT

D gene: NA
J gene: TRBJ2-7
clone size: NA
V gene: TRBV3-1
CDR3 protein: CASSQDASFYEQYF
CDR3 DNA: TGTGCCAGCAGCCAAGATGCCAGTTTCTACGAGCAGTACTTC